The sequence of this TCR beta chain was determined in a study of T cell responses to AZD1222 COVID-19 vaccine. The CDR3 runs to 16 residues. From germline, CDR1 is MDHEN and CDR2 SYDVKM. V lost 3 bases and J lost 5, with 19 bases in between. TCRdb's table, derived via immunoSEQ multiplex PCR, lists solely in-frame clones and lacks some. The sample carries 140,000 to 150,000 clones, roughly 90% recorded once. Notes on the study in general: Baseline seropositives among AZD1222 recipients totaled only five or six.

Concerning this clone itself: Its antigen is unidentified.

The V gene is TRBV28, the J gene TRBJ1-1; TRBD1 might be the D (5 bases). The TCR was taken from an adult who received the MenACWY meningococcal vaccine as a control. Here the sequenced sample was peripheral blood, taken 28 days after the second dose of the MenACWY control vaccine. The CDR3, as DNA: TGTGCCAGCAGTTTGGGGACCGGAACGTTGGGGACTGAAGCTTTCTTT. Protein sequence: CASSLGTGTLGTEAFF.